The 4 T cell receptor beta chains listed next were all sequenced from one sample in a study of Graves' ophthalmopathy and Graves' hyperthyroidism. From RNA, the CDR3 regions of TCR beta chains were amplified and sequenced. The first round was an RT-PCR with HTBI primers, and the second round was a multiplex PCR. TCRdb analysed the multiplex PCR reads with MiXCR anew, one entry per CDR3 protein. This sample has almost 750,000 distinct CDR3 sequences, with approximately 40% found just once. Sequencing used peripheral blood. The receptors were gathered from an adult man with Graves' ophthalmopathy.

There are a few counts of this clonotype. V usage is TRBV19 and J usage is TRBJ1-1; 7 positions match TRBD1. Germline assignment: CDR1 LNHDA and CDR2 SQIVND (reference sequence). V lost 5 bases, J lost 8 bases, and 14 bases stayed unmatched. The CDR3 contains 15 residues. This CDR3 reads CASSAPAIQGTEAFF. CDR3 DNA sequence: TGTGCCAGTAGTGCCCCCGCAATACAGGGGACAGAAGCTTTCTTT. Based on the CDR3 plus reference TRBV19 and TRBJ1-1, the full variable domain is DGGITQSPKYLFRKEGQNVTLSCEQNLNHDAMYWYRQDPGQGLRLIYYSQIVNDFQKGDIAEGYSVSREKKESFPLTVTSAQKNPTAFYLCASSAPAIQGTEAFFGQGTRLTVV.

V and J are TRBV7-8 and TRBJ2-2, with D hard to call. The V end lost 1 base, the J end lost 2 bases, and 5 bases lay between the germline ends. Germline lookup yields CDR1 SGHVS and CDR2 FQNEAQ. CDR3 length equals 14 residues. CDR3 nucleotide sequence: TGTGCCAGCAGCTTAGTTTTCAACACCGGGGAGCTGTTTTTT. Translated: CASSLVFNTGELFF. Looking up the rest from reference TRBV7-8 and TRBJ2-2 gives the full variable domain: GAGVSQSPRYKVAKRGQDVALRCDPISGHVSLFWYQQALGQGPEFLTYFQNEAQLDKSGLPSDRFFAERPEGSVSTLKIQRTQQEDSAVYLCASSLVFNTGELFFGEGSRLTVL.

As concerns this clonotype: A much larger clonotype is one base distant, so this may be a read error. The V and J genes are TRBV20-1 and TRBJ1-1; a possible D gene is TRBD1 (6 bases). Germline assignment: CDR1 DFQATT and CDR2 SNEGSKA (reference sequence). Trimming pared 2 bases from V and 4 bases from J, leaving 14 bases between. The CDR3 covers 14 residues. The CDR3 DNA is TGCAGTGCTAGAATGGGGGGCTTTAGCACTGAAGCTTTCTTT. Protein: CSARMGGFSTEAFF.

The table lists this clonotype with a few counts. The gene calls are TRBV20-1 and TRBJ2-5; D may match TRBD1 or TRBD2 (7 bases each). The CDR3 is made up of 14 amino acids. Germline CDR1 reads DFQATT; CDR2 reads SNEGSKA (reference sequence). V gave up 4 bases and J gave up 1 base, with 13 bases separating them. The CDR3 coding sequence is TGCAGTGCTAAGGGCAGGGGGGGCCAAGAGACCCAGTACTTC. Translating gives CSAKGRGGQETQYF.